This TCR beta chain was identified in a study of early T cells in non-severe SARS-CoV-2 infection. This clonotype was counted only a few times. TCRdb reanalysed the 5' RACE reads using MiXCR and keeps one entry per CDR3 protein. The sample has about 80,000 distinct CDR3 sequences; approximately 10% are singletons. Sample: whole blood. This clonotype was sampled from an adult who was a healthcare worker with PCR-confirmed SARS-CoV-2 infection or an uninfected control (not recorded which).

The CDR3 is CASSEAGSVTDTQYF. The CDR3 DNA reads as TGTGCCAGCAGTGAAGCCGGGAGCGTCACAGATACGCAGTATTTT. The rearrangement links TRBV6-1 to TRBJ2-3, with D possibly TRBD2 on 6 matching bases. The CDR3 length is 15 residues. V was trimmed by 0 bases and J by 2 bases, leaving 9 bases between them. The germline CDR1 and CDR2 sequences are MNHNS and SASEGT.